Listed below are T cell receptor beta chains from one sample, sequenced in a study of CD8 T cells in Susac syndrome. TCRdb passed the immunoSEQ multiplex PCR reads through MiXCR, listing each CDR3 protein once. The table includes approximately 140,000 distinct CDR3 sequences, about 93% detected once. The source material was CD8+ T cells from PBMCs. These receptors all stem from a human donor in good health. CDR3s include the opening cysteine and the closing phenylalanine or tryptophan. The D gene is left open where the match is weak. Size values are once, few and many counts, or a class for expanded clones, and some rows have none.

j_call v_call clone_size d_call cdr3_aa cdr3_nt
TRBJ1-2 TRBV20-1 NA NA CSARDMSYGYTF TGCAGTGCTAGGGACATGAGCTATGGCTACACCTTC
TRBJ2-7 TRBV4-3 NA TRBD1 CASSRTGGDEQYF TGCGCCAGCAGCCGAACAGGGGGCGACGAGCAGTACTTC
TRBJ2-1 TRBV29-1 NA NA CSVLSYYNEQFF TGCAGCGTTCTTAGCTACTACAATGAGCAGTTCTTC
TRBJ2-4 TRBV3-1 NA TRBD1 CASSHEQGPLAKNIQYF TGTGCCAGCAGCCATGAACAGGGGCCGCTAGCCAAAAACATTCAGTACTTC
TRBJ2-1 TRBV27 NA TRBD2 CASSPLAGPYNEQFF TGTGCCAGCAGTCCTCTAGCGGGACCTTACAATGAGCAGTTCTTC
TRBJ2-3 TRBV9 NA TRBD2 CASSPAGEADTQYF TGTGCCAGCAGCCCCGCGGGGGAGGCAGATACGCAGTATTTT
TRBJ2-1 TRBV7-9 NA NA CASQRTEQFF TGTGCCAGTCAGCGTACTGAGCAGTTCTTC
TRBJ2-5 TRBV7-9 NA NA CASSGLRETQYF TGTGCCAGCAGCGGACTCCGGGAGACCCAGTACTTC
TRBJ2-5 TRBV15 NA NA CATSTRDGEETQYF TGTGCCACCAGCACCCGGGACGGGGAAGAGACCCAGTACTTC
TRBJ2-7 TRBV27 NA NA CASSLRVSYEQYF TGTGCCAGCAGTTTAAGGGTCTCCTACGAGCAGTACTTC
TRBJ1-4 TRBV29-1 NA TRBD1 CSVEDRVGEKLFF TGCAGCGTTGAGGACAGGGTGGGTGAAAAACTGTTTTTT
TRBJ1-2 TRBV29-1 once NA CSVEARTYGYTF TGCAGCGTTGAAGCACGGACCTATGGCTACACCTTC
TRBJ2-5 TRBV30 NA NA CAWNPLGGGETQYF TGTGCCTGGAATCCCCTGGGAGGGGGAGAGACCCAGTACTTC
TRBJ2-1 TRBV29-1 NA NA CSVPRTFFYNEQFF TGCAGCGTCCCCAGGACTTTCTTTTACAATGAGCAGTTCTTC
TRBJ1-5 TRBV6-2/TRBV6-3 NA NA CASSYRLGGNQPQHF TGTGCCAGCAGTTACCGCCTCGGTGGGAATCAGCCCCAGCATTTT
TRBJ2-7 TRBV4-3 NA NA CASSQDGGGTVRSYEQYF TGCGCCAGCAGCCAAGATGGGGGTGGGACTGTCCGCTCCTACGAGCAGTACTTC
TRBJ2-1 TRBV15 NA NA CATSRGLGYNEQFF TGTGCCACCAGCCGCGGACTGGGATACAATGAGCAGTTCTTC
TRBJ1-2 TRBV6-2/TRBV6-3 NA NA CASSPGSYGYTF TGTGCCAGCAGCCCCGGGAGCTATGGCTACACCTTC
TRBJ2-7 TRBV7-6 NA NA CASSSAASYEQYF TGTGCCAGCAGCTCCGCCGCCTCCTACGAGCAGTACTTC
TRBJ2-7 TRBV29-1 NA TRBD2 CSVVPGGSAFYEQYF TGCAGCGTTGTCCCGGGGGGGTCAGCGTTTTACGAGCAGTACTTC
TRBJ2-1 TRBV20-1 NA NA CSESPVTYNEQFF TGCAGTGAAAGCCCAGTAACCTACAATGAGCAGTTCTTC
TRBJ2-7 TRBV5-6 once TRBD1 CASSQGGWFFYEQYF TGTGCCAGCAGCCAAGGGGGCTGGTTCTTCTACGAGCAGTACTTC
TRBJ2-1 TRBV23-1 NA TRBD1 CASSQLRQGDSEQFF TGCGCCAGCAGTCAATTGAGACAGGGCGATAGTGAGCAGTTCTTC
TRBJ2-7 TRBV27 NA TRBD2 CASSSTSGRADEQYF TGTGCCAGCAGTTCGACTAGCGGGAGGGCGGACGAGCAGTACTTC
TRBJ1-4 TRBV7-9 NA NA CATRSQEKLFF TGTGCCACTAGAAGTCAGGAAAAACTGTTTTTT
TRBJ2-7 TRBV5-4 NA NA CASSLFGSSYEQYF TGTGCCAGCAGCTTATTCGGTTCCTCCTACGAGCAGTACTTC
TRBJ2-1 TRBV7-9 NA TRBD2 CASSPPLAEDNEQFF TGTGCCAGCAGCCCCCCTCTAGCGGAGGACAATGAGCAGTTCTTC
TRBJ1-2 TRBV28 once TRBD1 CASSRGQVDGYTF TGTGCCAGCAGTAGGGGACAGGTGGATGGCTACACCTTC
TRBJ2-1 TRBV7-9 NA NA CASSAHSGGSYNEQFF TGTGCCAGCAGCGCCCACTCCGGGGGTTCCTACAATGAGCAGTTCTTC
TRBJ2-3 TRBV7-8 many TRBD2 CASSLAGGTDTQYF TGTGCCAGCAGTTTAGCGGGAGGCACAGATACGCAGTATTTT
TRBJ2-7 TRBV4-2 NA NA CASSQPKGMGEQYF TGTGCCAGCAGCCAGCCGAAGGGAATGGGCGAGCAGTACTTC
TRBJ2-5 TRBV28 NA TRBD2 CASRGLAGGLETQYF TGTGCCAGCAGGGGACTAGCGGGAGGGCTAGAGACCCAGTACTTC
TRBJ2-1 TRBV20-1 NA NA CSARRLSGNEQFF TGCAGTGCTAGGAGGCTATCAGGCAATGAGCAGTTCTTC
TRBJ2-2 TRBV5-1 NA NA CASSHPTGELFF TGCGCCAGCAGCCACCCAACCGGGGAGCTGTTTTTT
TRBJ2-1 TRBV19 NA NA CASSISHTRGVNEQFF TGTGCCAGTAGTATTTCTCACACACGTGGCGTGAATGAGCAGTTCTTC
TRBJ1-1 TRBV7-6 NA TRBD1 CASSLGQGASTEAFF TGTGCCAGCAGCTTAGGACAGGGGGCAAGCACTGAAGCTTTCTTT
TRBJ2-1 TRBV2 NA TRBD2 CASTGLAGNEQFF TGTGCCAGCACTGGACTAGCGGGTAATGAGCAGTTCTTC
TRBJ2-6 TRBV2 once TRBD1 CASLGQGSSGANVLTF TGTGCCAGCCTTGGACAGGGGAGCTCTGGGGCCAACGTCCTGACTTTC
TRBJ2-3 TRBV6-5 NA NA CASSALGSLTDTQYF TGTGCCAGCAGTGCCCTAGGCTCTCTCACAGATACGCAGTATTTT
TRBJ1-5 TRBV27 NA TRBD1 CASSRQGFNQPQHF TGTGCCAGCAGTCGACAGGGATTCAATCAGCCCCAGCATTTT
TRBJ2-7 TRBV27 NA TRBD1 CASRGQGVDEQYF TGTGCCAGCAGGGGACAGGGGGTAGACGAGCAGTACTTC
TRBJ2-7 TRBV27 NA NA CASSLSPQALYEQYF TGTGCCAGCAGTTTATCGCCCCAGGCACTCTACGAGCAGTACTTC
TRBJ1-5 TRBV28 NA TRBD1 CASSPTGGYQPQHF TGTGCCAGCAGTCCGACAGGGGGCTACCAGCCCCAGCATTTT
TRBJ1-2 TRBV9 NA NA CASSDLQGIDYGYTF TGTGCCAGCAGCGACCTACAGGGTATCGACTATGGCTACACCTTC
TRBJ1-4 TRBV27 NA NA CASSFALNEKLFF TGTGCCAGCAGTTTCGCTTTAAATGAAAAACTGTTTTTT
TRBJ2-1 TRBV7-9 NA TRBD2 CASSGGLGRGEQFF TGTGCCAGCAGCGGGGGACTAGGAAGGGGTGAGCAGTTCTTC
TRBJ2-1 TRBV7-9 NA NA CASSLGGLGLNEQFF TGTGCCAGCAGCCTCGGCGGCTTAGGCCTGAATGAGCAGTTCTTC